The source of this TCR beta chain is a study of a mutant IDH1 vaccine in newly diagnosed glioma. Study summary: Eight vaccinations were given in weeks 1, 3, 5, 7, 11, 15, 19 and 23. Patients received vaccination from 4-6 weeks after radiotherapy alone, or with temozolomide cycles. The earlier regimen, radiotherapy, temozolomide, or both, was most often both.

Assay: immunoSEQ multiplex PCR; the TCRdb copy retains only in-frame clones and omits some. Of some 30,000 clones in the sample, roughly 90% were seen once. V shed 4 bases and J 2 bases; nucleotides not matched to a gene: 5. The CDR3 is 14 amino acids. CDR1 WSHSY and CDR2 SAAADI come from the germline V gene. A few counts support this clone. Its antigen remains unknown. The time point denotes: week 23, last vaccination. In the vaccine, a single dose held 300 ug of the mutant IDH1 20-mer peptide, along with topical imiquimod. Study results and caveats: Altogether, 93.3% of patients exhibited vaccine-induced immune responses.

Material: PBMCs, obtained from a glioma patient whose treatment included an IDH1 peptide vaccine. V usage is TRBV10-2 and J usage is TRBJ2-7; 7 bases fit TRBD2. The clonotype was recovered from a man aged 40-49 years with glioma. In nucleotides, the CDR3 is TGCGCCAGCAGTGGGAGTGGGGGGGCCTACGAGCAGTACGTC. Its translation is CASSGSGGAYEQYV.